This T cell receptor (beta chain) was retrieved from a study of CD8+CD57+ T cells in acquired aplastic anemia. As for the study in general: Sorted CD4+ and CD8+ cells gave a mean 3.2 ug DNA, range 0.2 to 27.4 ug. Whole-study findings and limits: Between the patient and control groups, CD8+ Simpson's diversity did not differ significantly. Fewer than 30 CD8+ CDR3 sequences were shared between patients and controls.

CDR1 and CDR2 from the germline V gene are KGHDR and SFDVKD. The CDR3 consists of 14 residues. With 7 bases clipped from V and 3 bases from J, the junction kept 2 bases outside the gene matches. This clonotype occurred a few times. The antigen remains undetermined. Genomic DNA constituted the template upon which TCR beta VDJ and CDR3 profiling was performed. MiXCR, applied by TCRdb to the reads, yields one record per CDR3 protein. The sample lists about 270,000 distinct CDR3 sequences, approximately 56% occurring once. V gene TRBV24-1 combines with J gene TRBJ2-2, with 9 bases lining up with TRBD1. The TCR was taken from a human donor with severe aplastic anemia or a healthy control (not recorded which). Sequenced sample: sorted CD4+, CD8+, or CD8+CD57+ T cells (not recorded which) from PBMCs. The CDR3 nucleotides read TGTGCCACCAGAGACAGGGGGGACACCGGGGAGCTGTTTTTT. This gives the protein CATRDRGDTGELFF.